This T cell receptor beta chain was captured in a study of cytomegalovirus exposure and HLA in healthy donors (dated by TCRdb to the late 2010s). Notes on the research overall: In an earlier analysis of 550 to 750 of the donors, approximately 300 Gb of sequence data and 90 million to 130 million unique TCR beta sequences from about 179 million T cells were reported. A separate validation cohort of over 95 different subjects was used in addition to the approximately 700-subject first cohort. The study combined high-throughput TCR immunosequencing, statistical association of individual TCRs with disease status, and machine learning to predict cytomegalovirus infection status. Typing coverage differed by locus: A, B, C, DRB1 and DQB1 were typed in about 620-640 donors, DQA1 in 522, DPA1 in 606, and DPB1 in roughly 450. Both class I and class II loci were covered by HLA typing, at four-digit resolution. Donor age, sex, ethnicity and CMV serostatus were compiled alongside the repertoire data. A few DR-DQ haplotypes were treated as single units for association and clustering because of strong linkage in the cohort. An earlier analysis of about 620 of the donors applied high-throughput TCR beta sequencing to assess whether each TCR beta V gene segment acted as functional or pseudogenic. The T cell repertoires of 550 to 850 subjects were profiled by immunosequencing and related to cytomegalovirus serostatus. The later analysis used no new phenotypic data to find candidate immune exposures, relying instead on TCR beta sequences and their occurrence across donors. In a later analysis, previously published TCR beta repertoires from several hundred donors were re-analyzed and high-resolution HLA genotyping was added so that TCR occurrence patterns could be studied. Among around 400 genotyped donors of the cohort, an average of about 240,000 unique TCR beta nucleotide sequences was sequenced per donor, of which about 19% were non-productive. Among the approximately 400 genotyped donors, around 81% belonged to the genetic ancestry cluster associated with self-reported Caucasian donors. An early release that covered about 600 HLA-typed donors contained around 300 gigabases of sequencing data and 85 million to 100 million unique TCR sequences. The study was designed to test whether signatures of past pathogen exposure could be identified by cataloging public T cell receptors. A later genetic analysis took genome-wide SNP genotypes for about three fifths of the roughly 700 donors and used that subset as a discovery cohort. Every discovery cohort repertoire had been produced on one sequencing platform.

Libraries came from the immunoSEQ multiplex PCR assay. For the multiplex PCR, a mixture combining 60 forward primers for TCR Vbeta segments and 13 reverse primers for TCR Jbeta segments was used. A multiplex PCR assay on genomic DNA amplified the CDR3 region of rearranged TCR beta genes. The amplified TCR beta libraries were sequenced on the Illumina HiSeq System as 87-base-pair reads. Under the source paper's analysis protocol: A later analysis tallied around 87 million unique TCR beta chains across the 666 repertoires, and roughly 11 million of those chains were shared by two or more donors. Raw reads were error-corrected and collapsed into unique sequences with a nearest-neighbor algorithm that merged closely related sequences to remove PCR and sequencing errors. Alignment of CDR3 sequences to IMGT reference sequences was used to assign V, D and J gene segments. For a sequence to be retained, a match of at least six nucleotides to both a V gene segment and a J gene segment was required. A rearrangement was called productive if the CDR3 had no stop codons and remained in frame with V and J, and every other rearrangement was called non-productive. CDR3 was defined according to IMGT convention as the region running from the second conserved V-encoded cysteine to the conserved J-encoded phenylalanine. The earlier analysis of roughly 590 of the donors excluded any sequence lacking an unambiguous match to a single V gene segment. In an earlier analysis of some 590 of the donors, a V segment was called functional when productive rearrangements were above 56.7%, and segregating when the standard deviation between donors exceeded 5%. A statistical classification framework was built to diagnose cytomegalovirus status from the catalog of TCR beta chain sequences. In a later analysis, TCR nucleotide sequences were compared against IMGT/GENE-DB human TR gene sequences so that V and J genes could be assigned. A later analysis assigned CDR3 sequences and most-parsimonious VDJ recombination scenarios with the TCRdist pipeline. A later analysis defined each TCR beta chain by its CDR3 amino acid sequence plus V-gene family, and excluded reads lacking a unique V-gene family. A later analysis removed several hundred highly shared, low-generation-probability nucleotide sequences to deal with suspected cross-contamination and a sequencing artifact. In a later analysis, a clonal expansion index for each public chain was calculated from normalized within-repertoire ranks of inferred template counts. Generation probabilities in a later analysis came from a VDJ recombination model fitted to out-of-frame rearrangements, and those results were checked against IGoR. Hypergeometric tests were used in a later analysis to score TCR-TCR, TCR-HLA and TCR-CMV co-occurrence, with a repertoire-size bias correction applied to the TCR pairs. To estimate false discovery rates, a later analysis permuted the HLA or CMV assignments 20 times. A later analysis grouped co-occurring TCRs with DBSCAN, adding TCRdist sequence similarity when clustering within HLA-allele-positive subsets. Co-occurrence clustering excluded repertoires with fewer than 30,000 or more than 120,000 public chains, plus five with anomalous nucleotide sharing. TCRdb re-hosts the immuneACCESS table, in-frame sequences only. Its copies lack some clones; in the studies checked, an unresolved V gene accounts for under half of them, and the cause for the rest is not known. V and J calls and clone size come straight from that table; D and trimming were deduced from the DNA. The sample has roughly 230,000 clones on record, roughly 91% of them singletons. 1.7% of the sample is taken by the ten largest.

Turning to this clone: Its antigen is currently not known. No much larger clone exists at a distance of one base, and base qualities are not known.

The cohort comprised 666 healthy bone marrow donors. Cohort members were all nominally healthy when sampled, although unrecorded immune exposures were likely present. The donor tested CMV seronegative and was one of the 352 seronegative cohort members. Each donor provided a peripheral blood sample, and peripheral blood mononuclear cells were used for TCR beta sequencing. Genomic DNA was extracted from the blood cell samples with the Qiagen DNeasy Blood Extraction Kit. For CDR1 and CDR2, the germline V gene lists SNHLY and FYNNEI. From the cysteine through the phenylalanine, the CDR3 covers 14 amino acids. The read is trimmed to its CDR3 DNA, 42 bases read in frame from base 1. The V end loses 2 bases and the J end loses 3 bases, and a stretch of 11 bases separates them. The paper as a whole reports these results and caveats: Assigning TCR associations to individual alleles was difficult when HLA alleles, especially DR and DQ, strongly co-occurred. In both the original and validation cohorts, the classifier was reported to diagnose cytomegalovirus status with high specificity and sensitivity. A later analysis found that HLA-associated TCR beta chains were more clonally expanded and had lower generation probabilities than equally common non-associated chains. The only immune exposure information available for the cohort was CMV serostatus. According to a later analysis, TCR association rates differed among HLA loci, with DRB1 alleles showing the most associated TCRs and HLA-C alleles showing the fewest. A further reported finding was that TCR beta sequences accurately predicted the HLA-A and HLA-B alleles for most subjects in the first cohort. Because counts were too low, about 18 rarely observed V segments, including chromosome 9 orphons, were excluded from the earlier analysis of several hundred of the donors. Compared with the roughly 700-donor mean, donors in an Asian-associated ancestry cluster had fewer N-insertions in productive TCRs, according to a later genetic analysis. An association between a missense DCLRE1C variant and V-gene and J-gene trimming of TCR beta chains was found in a later genetic analysis and replicated in an independent cohort. It was suggested by the authors that the approach could potentially be generalized to other disease states and immunological phenotypes. A total of roughly 160 TCR beta chains were listed by the study as associated with cytomegalovirus. Most TCR sequences were seen in very few donors, while some public TCRs were found in many individuals. In this cohort, only TCR beta chains were sequenced, and detectable features were limited by the absence of alpha or paired-chain data. Several of the top co-occurrence clusters appeared to be linked to parvovirus B19, influenza, CMV and Epstein-Barr virus, according to a later analysis. According to a later analysis, most CMV-associated TCR beta chains appeared to be HLA-restricted, and the HLA associations seemed to be driven largely by CMV exposure. Some IMGT-functional V segments, including TRBV6-2 and TRBV6-3, could not be distinguished by the 87-base-pair reads and were therefore excluded. Because HLA typing was missing for some donors at each locus, association tests included only the typed subset. Correlated functional status among segregating V segments might be attributable to linkage disequilibrium, but an unknown experimental factor could not be ruled out. Presence/absence analyses assumed roughly uniform sequencing depth across donors, an assumption that may not hold. A cluster of highly shared sequence variants was judged likely to be a technical artifact of the sequencing pipeline. Broadly in line with IMGT annotations, most TCR beta V segments showed up in productive rearrangements about 87% or about 30% of the time in an earlier analysis of a few hundred of the donors. A later analysis associated about 17,000 TCR beta sequences with specific HLA alleles at a false discovery rate of 0.05. In vitro tests confirmed that a few of the cytomegalovirus-associated TCR beta chains recognize cytomegalovirus antigens.

The sequence came from a girl aged 2-10 years in good health and CMV-seronegative. Material: PBMCs. Recombination connected TRBV2 to TRBJ2-7, and possibly TRBD1, on 5 matching bases. This receptor carries the CDR3 CASSENSRDYEQYF. The sequenced DNA: TGTGCCAGCAGTGAAAATTCCAGGGACTACGAGCAGTACTTC. Full variable domain (CDR3 extended with the reference TRBV2 and TRBJ2-7 proteins): EPEVTQTPSHQVTQMGQEVILRCVPISNHLYFYWYRQILGQKVEFLVSFYNNEISEKSEIFDDQFSVERPDGSNFTLKIRSTKLEDSAMYFCASSENSRDYEQYFGPGTRLTVT.